The 29 T cell receptor beta chains presented below share a single source sample, sequenced in a study of T-cell reconstitution after alpha-beta-depleted transplantation in children. For TCRbeta, the library was prepared with unique molecular identifiers. Each CDR3 protein is one row after TCRdb ran MiXCR on the PCR reads. The sample has 90,000 to 100,000 distinct CDR3 sequences, about a quarter seen once. The sequences come from PBMCs, collected before TCRalphabeta/CD19-depleted stem cell transplant. The origin of the receptors is a boy aged 2 to 10 with acute lymphoblastic leukemia, due to receive a stem cell transplant.

This clonotype was found many times. The V gene is TRBV5-1, the J gene TRBJ2-3, with no clear D. CDR1 and CDR2 from the germline V gene are SGHRS and YFSETQ. CDR3 length: 12 amino acids. V dropped 5 bases and J dropped 2 bases, with 6 bases sitting between them. The CDR3 loop is CASSEFTDTQYF. CDR3 nucleotides: TGCGCCAGCAGTGAATTCACAGATACGCAGTATTTT.

The chain couples TRBV12-3 or TRBV12-4 to TRBJ2-7, with D uncertain. V lost 2 bases and J lost 5, with 13 bases in between. This CDR3 has 14 residues. As DNA, the CDR3 is TGTGCCAGCAGTTTACTAGTAGGAACACACGAGCAGTACTTC. This encodes CASSLLVGTHEQYF.

The genes are TRBV6-6 and TRBJ1-2; D gene unclear. The germline gives CDR1 MNHNY, CDR2 SVGAGI (reference sequence). V was clipped by 8 bases and J by 6 bases, with 7 bases between them. CDR3 length: 10 residues. The CDR3 loop is CASAQNGYTF. CDR3 bases: TGTGCCAGCGCACAGAATGGCTACACCTTC.

The chain employs TRBV10-3 and TRBJ2-3, with D hard to call. From germline, CDR1 is ENHRY and CDR2 SYGVKD. Trimming shortened V by 4 bases and J by 0 bases, and 11 bases separated the two germline ends. The CDR3 is made up of 15 amino acids. The CDR3 nucleotides read TGTGCCATCAGTGCAGCTCGAACTAGCACAGATACGCAGTATTTT. Translated, it gives CAISAARTSTDTQYF.

This clonotype was seen only a few times. The genes are TRBV5-1 and TRBJ2-2; D might be TRBD2 (5 bases). V lost 4 bases, J lost 4 bases, and 14 bases lay in between. CDR1 is SGHRS, CDR2 YFSETQ, per germline. This CDR3 comprises 15 residues. CDR3 residues: CASSLRQRSTGELFF. Written as DNA, the CDR3 is TGCGCCAGCAGCCTGAGGCAGCGGTCCACCGGGGAGCTGTTTTTT.

The rearrangement uses TRBV4-3 and TRBJ2-1; TRBD1 might be the D (5 bases). The CDR3 loop spans 14 amino acids. The V end was cut by 0 bases, the J end by 9 bases, with 12 bases between. The germline gives CDR1 LGHNA, CDR2 YSLEER. The CDR3 coding sequence is TGCGCCAGCAGCCAAGATAGTTGGGGCGTTGAGCAGTTCTTC. The encoded protein is CASSQDSWGVEQFF.

J is TRBJ2-1 and V is TRBV5-1; D is possibly TRBD2 (5 bases). Per germline, CDR1 SGHRS and CDR2 YFSETQ. The V end was cut by 4 bases, the J end by 9 bases, with 11 bases between. This CDR3 region has 12 residues. In nucleotides, the CDR3 is TGCGCCAGCAGCACTGGGGAGACTGAGCAGTTCTTC. Translated, it gives CASSTGETEQFF.

The chain links TRBV5-1 to TRBJ2-2; D is possibly TRBD1 or TRBD2 (5 bases each). The germline V and J ends were trimmed by 4 bases and 4 bases, with 8 bases remaining between them. Germline loops: CDR1 SGHRS, CDR2 YFSETQ. This CDR3 region has 13 residues. In nucleotides, the CDR3 is TGCGCCAGCAGCGAGGGGTTCACCGGGGAGCTGTTTTTT. This codes for CASSEGFTGELFF.

This clonotype occurred once. The CDR3 nucleotides read TGTGCCAGCAGCCTCACCTCAACACCGCTCTACGAGCAGTACTTC. Translated: CASSLTSTPLYEQYF. This chain joins TRBV3-1 and TRBJ2-7, with D unclear. The ends were cut back, 4 bases at V and 3 bases at J, with 16 bases in the middle. CDR3 size: 15 residues. Germline lookup yields CDR1 LGHDT and CDR2 YNNKEL (reference sequence).

This clonotype was counted at least ten times. The rearrangement links TRBV27 to TRBJ1-6; tentatively, D is TRBD1 (5 bases). V was cut by 7 bases and J by 14 bases, with 12 bases left in between. This CDR3 has 11 residues. Germline V lookup: CDR1 MNHEY, CDR2 SMNVEV (reference sequence). The CDR3 region is CASTAGDSLHF. DNA for the CDR3: TGTGCCAGCACTGCTGGGGACTCCCTCCACTTT.

This clonotype was detected only a few times. The CDR3 nucleotides are TGTGCCAGCAGCCCCGGGACTAGCGTATTTCGTGAGCAGTTCTTC. Protein: CASSPGTSVFREQFF. V usage is TRBV27 and J usage is TRBJ2-1; 10 nucleotides agree with TRBD2. This CDR3 contains 15 residues. The germline gives CDR1 MNHEY, CDR2 SMNVEV (reference sequence). Losses at the gene ends were 6 bases for V and 9 bases for J; bases not matched to a gene: 11.

The chain is built from TRBV6-5 and TRBJ2-7, with no clear D. This CDR3 has 17 residues. Germline values: CDR1 MNHEY, CDR2 SVGAGI. Trimming stripped 5 bases from V and 2 bases from J, with 22 bases between. CDR3 sequence: CASSHRSFTGIPYEQYF. The CDR3 nucleotides are TGTGCCAGCAGTCATCGAAGCTTTACGGGTATTCCCTACGAGCAGTACTTC.

The J gene is TRBJ2-7, the V gene TRBV30, with TRBD1 matching over 9 bases. J was trimmed by 3 bases and V by 2 bases; bases with no gene match: 5. The CDR3 loop spans 14 amino acids. Germline V lookup: CDR1 GTSNPN, CDR2 SVGIG (reference sequence). CDR3 protein: CAWSIGTGNYEQYF. CDR3 in DNA: TGTGCCTGGAGTATCGGGACAGGGAACTACGAGCAGTACTTC. The full variable domain, its missing parts supplied by reference TRBV30 and TRBJ2-7, is SQTIHQWPATLVQPVGSPLSLECTVEGTSNPNLYWYRQAAGRGLQLLFYSVGIGQISSEVPQNLSASRPQDRQFILSSKKLLLSDSGFYLCAWSIGTGNYEQYFGPGTRLTVT.

In its sample, this clonotype was seen a few times. This rearrangement joins TRBV20-1 to TRBJ2-7; 8 positions match TRBD2. Germline V gives CDR1 DFQATT, CDR2 SNEGSKA (reference sequence). The ends lost 3 bases at V and 2 bases at J; junction bases unmatched: 9. This CDR3 is built from 15 residues. The CDR3 nucleotides read TGCAGTGCTAGTCTGGGACTAGAGTTTGCCTACGAGCAGTACTTC. Translation: CSASLGLEFAYEQYF.

This chain links TRBV20-1 with TRBJ1-2; D gene unclear. CDR3 size: 11 residues. Germline CDR1 DFQATT, CDR2 SNEGSKA (reference sequence). V lost 6 bases, J lost 5 bases, and 10 bases lay in between. The CDR3 region is CSAPPDYGYTF. The CDR3 DNA follows: TGCAGTGCCCCCCCAGATTATGGCTACACCTTC.

CDR3 amino acids: CASSQGQTLSGANVLTF. The CDR3 DNA reads as TGTGCCAGCAGTCAAGGACAGACTCTATCTGGGGCCAACGTCCTGACTTTC. The V and J genes are TRBV6-1 and TRBJ2-6; TRBD1 is a possible D gene (6 bases). Per germline, CDR1 MNHNS and CDR2 SASEGT. The CDR3 runs 17 residues. V lost 5 bases to trimming and J lost 1 base, with 15 bases between them.

The sample holds a few counts of this clonotype. The chain uses TRBV6-5 and TRBJ2-2; TRBD2 matches 7 bases. The CDR3 sequence is 15 residues long. The V gene's germline CDR1 is MNHEY and CDR2 SVGAGI. With 6 bases clipped from V and 5 bases from J, the junction kept 9 bases outside the gene matches. The chain's CDR3 is CASSPRLAETGELFF. The CDR3, as DNA: TGTGCCAGCAGCCCTCGACTAGCTGAGACCGGGGAGCTGTTTTTT.

The table lists this clonotype with a few counts. The chain combines TRBV20-1 with TRBJ2-7; TRBD2 agrees at 8 bases. The germline V gene has CDR1 DFQATT and CDR2 SNEGSKA (reference sequence). Losses at the gene ends were 4 bases for V and 2 bases for J; bases not matched to a gene: 10. The CDR3 sequence is 15 residues long. The CDR3 coding sequence is TGCAGTGCTAAACCCCCTAGCGGGTTTACCTACGAGCAGTACTTC. It yields the protein CSAKPPSGFTYEQYF.

The rearrangement links TRBV5-1 to TRBJ2-1; D might be TRBD2 (5 bases). Trimming cost V 3 bases and J 8 bases, with 15 bases left between them. CDR1 is SGHRS, CDR2 YFSETQ, per germline. This CDR3 contains 14 residues. The DNA for the CDR3 is TGCGCCAGCAGCTCGGAGGAATTTAGTTATGAGCAGTTCTTC. This gives the protein CASSSEEFSYEQFF.

The J gene is TRBJ2-3, the V gene TRBV29-1, with D tentatively TRBD2 (6 bases). From germline, CDR1 is SQVTM and CDR2 ANQGSEA. The CDR3 covers 17 residues. Trimming took 1 base from V and 6 from J, leaving 23 bases between them. DNA for the CDR3: TGCAGCGTTGAAGTACTGGCGGAGGGTTTTGTATTCGATACGCAGTATTTT. Residues: CSVEVLAEGFVFDTQYF.

The table lists this clonotype with a few counts. The J gene is TRBJ2-3, the V gene TRBV7-2, with D maybe TRBD2 (6 bases). Trimming left V 4 bases short and J 2 bases short, with 7 bases between. The CDR3 covers 13 residues. Germline V CDR1 and CDR2: SGHTA, FQGNSA. The CDR3 reads CASSWGLTDTQYF. DNA for the CDR3: TGTGCCAGCAGCTGGGGACTCACAGATACGCAGTATTTT.

V gene TRBV12-3 or TRBV12-4 combines with J gene TRBJ2-7; a possible D gene is TRBD2 (6 bases). The CDR3 has 15 amino acids. V dropped 5 bases and J dropped 10 bases, with 24 bases sitting between them. CDR3 region: CASSPLREPSGGQYF. In nucleotides, the CDR3 is TGTGCCAGCAGTCCCCTACGGGAGCCTTCAGGTGGACAGTACTTC.

Turning to this clonotype: A much more abundant neighbour one base away suggests this may be a read error. J is TRBJ2-7 and V is TRBV5-1, with D possibly TRBD2 on 6 matching bases. In germline, CDR1 is SGHRS, CDR2 YFSETQ. The CDR3 extends over 13 amino acids. The DNA for the CDR3 is TGCGCCAGCAGCAGGGACTCCTTCTACAAGCAGTACTTC. Translating it yields CASSRDSFYKQYF.

This chain joins TRBV5-4 and TRBJ2-3; D not certain. This CDR3 region has 15 residues. Germline CDR1 SGHNT, CDR2 YYREEE (reference sequence). Trimming removed 4 bases from V and 0 bases from J, with 12 bases in between. As DNA, the CDR3 is TGTGCCAGCAGCGCATTTGAGACTAGCACAGATACGCAGTATTTT. This codes for CASSAFETSTDTQYF.

The V and J genes are TRBV10-3 and TRBJ2-1; a possible D gene is TRBD1 (6 bases). The V end lost 2 bases, the J end lost 9 bases, and 17 bases lay between the germline ends. This CDR3 is 15 amino acids long. The germline CDR1 and CDR2 sequences are ENHRY and SYGVKD. CDR3 amino acids: CAISETRDIPFEQFF. In DNA, the CDR3 is TGTGCCATCAGTGAGACGAGGGACATCCCCTTTGAGCAGTTCTTC.

The chain has TRBV7-6 and TRBJ1-1; D unclear. Germline CDR1 is SGHVS and CDR2 is FNYEAQ. The CDR3 totals 13 residues. Between the trimmed V and J ends, which lost 0 bases and 8 bases, there was a span of 10 bases. The CDR3 coding sequence is TGTGCCAGCAGCTTAGCGTCGGGATCCGAAGCTTTCTTT. Translating it yields CASSLASGSEAFF.

The CDR3 DNA follows: TGTGCCAGCTTCCTAAGTAAGGGTAACACTGAAGCTTTCTTT. Translated, it gives CASFLSKGNTEAFF. V usage is TRBV12-3 or TRBV12-4 and J usage is TRBJ1-1; D is undetermined. The V and J ends lost 8 bases and 2 bases respectively, with 15 bases between them. CDR3 length: 14 residues.

This clonotype turned up a few times. The chain employs TRBV9 and TRBJ2-7; the D gene could be TRBD1 or TRBD2 (7 bases each). Germline V CDR1 and CDR2: SGDLS, YYNGEE. This CDR3 spans 14 amino acids. The germline V and J ends were trimmed by 4 bases and 7 bases, with 18 bases remaining between them. The CDR3 loop reads CASSPGGRAWEQYF. The CDR3, as DNA: TGTGCCAGCAGCCCAGGGGGGAGGGCCTGGGAGCAGTACTTC.

The table lists this clonotype with a few counts. The chain links TRBV18 to TRBJ1-1, with D uncertain. Trimming pared 7 bases from V and 7 bases from J, leaving 13 bases between. The germline gives CDR1 KGHSH, CDR2 LQKENI. CDR3 length: 12 residues. The CDR3 sequence: CASFRFGYEAFF. The CDR3 region has the DNA TGTGCCAGCTTTCGTTTTGGGTATGAAGCTTTCTTT.